This TCR beta chain was retrieved from a study of CD4 T cells in relation to SARS-CoV-2 and coronaviruses. Notes on this clone: What it binds is unknown.

General study points: Compared with monoreactive clones, crossreactive clones showed significantly weaker SARS-CoV-2 expansion.

CD4+ T cells from unexposed donors were obtained before the COVID-19 pandemic (2011-2018). Naive and memory CD4+ T cells came from enriched cryopreserved PBMCs. Naive and memory CD4+ T cell DNA was deep-sequenced without culture. The assay was immunoSEQ multiplex PCR, and TCRdb's table has in-frame clones only and misses some. The sample consists of 60,000 to 65,000 clones, less than 95% of them appearing once. The CDR3 is made up of 15 amino acids. Deletions cut 4 bases from V and 5 bases from J, with 16 bases between. Looked up from germline, CDR1 is KGHDR and CDR2 is SFDVKD. The chain joins TRBV24-1 to TRBJ2-5; D perhaps matches TRBD1 (6 bases). This clonotype was obtained from a human donor in good health. Material: naive CD4+ T cells from PBMCs. Subset specified: naive CD4+ T cells isolated by negative enrichment. This CDR3 is CATSDPSTGFETQYF. The CDR3 region has the DNA TGTGCCACCAGTGACCCCAGTACAGGGTTTGAGACCCAGTACTTC.